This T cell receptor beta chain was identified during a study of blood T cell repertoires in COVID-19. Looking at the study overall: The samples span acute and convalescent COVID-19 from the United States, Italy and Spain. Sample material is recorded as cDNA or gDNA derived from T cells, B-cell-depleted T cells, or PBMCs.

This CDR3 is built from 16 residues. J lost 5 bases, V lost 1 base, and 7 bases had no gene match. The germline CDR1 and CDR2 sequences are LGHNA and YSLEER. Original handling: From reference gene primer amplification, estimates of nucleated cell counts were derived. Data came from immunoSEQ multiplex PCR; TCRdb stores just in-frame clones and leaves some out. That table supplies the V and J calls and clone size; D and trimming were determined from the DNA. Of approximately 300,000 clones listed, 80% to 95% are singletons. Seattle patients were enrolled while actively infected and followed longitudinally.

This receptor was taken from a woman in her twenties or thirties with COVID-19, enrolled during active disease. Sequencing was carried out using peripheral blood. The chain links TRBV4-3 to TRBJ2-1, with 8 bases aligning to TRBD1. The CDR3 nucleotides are TGCGCCAGCAGCCAAGCGAGAGGACAGGGAAACAATGAGCAGTTCTTC. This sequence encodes CASSQARGQGNNEQFF.